This TCR beta chain is drawn from a study of blood T cell repertoires in COVID-19. The assay was immunoSEQ multiplex PCR, and TCRdb's table has in-frame clones only and misses some. The data hold over 350,000 clones, with nearly 90% observed a single time. Individuals drawn from approximately 22 US areas were roughly 18 to 95 years old. The sample was PBMCs or T cells enriched from blood (not recorded which). The receptor's source is a young woman with acute COVID-19.

CDR3 coding DNA: TGTGCCAGTAGTTCCGGACAACAGAATGAAAAACTGTTTTTT. Translation gives CASSSGQQNEKLFF. The J gene is TRBJ1-4, the V gene TRBV19, with a tentative D call TRBD1 (5 bases). Germline values: CDR1 LNHDA, CDR2 SQIVND (reference sequence). The CDR3 contains 14 residues. Trimming pared 5 bases from V and 5 bases from J, leaving 12 bases between.